A single sample is the source of the 19 T cell receptor beta chains below, sequenced in a study of T-cell memory formation after mild COVID-19. TCRdb reprocessed the 5' RACE reads via MiXCR and lists one record per CDR3 protein. The data show approximately 170,000 distinct CDR3 sequences, 10% to 15% seen once. Material: PBMCs or a T cell subset sorted from them (not recorded which). The receptor set was obtained from a man between 18 and 35 years old who had mild COVID-19 (a few samples of this study predate the infection). Cell type and time point are not known.

This clonotype was seen a handful of times. This rearrangement joins TRBV12-3 or TRBV12-4 to TRBJ2-3, with TRBD2 identical over 9 bases. The CDR3 loop spans 14 amino acids. V shed 10 bases and J 6 bases; nucleotides not matched to a gene: 11. The CDR3: CATANAGGADTQYF. CDR3 coding DNA: TGTGCCACAGCTAACGCGGGGGGGGCGGATACGCAGTATTTT.

The chain joins TRBV7-2 to TRBJ2-7, with 8 positions matching TRBD1. Germline V gives CDR1 SGHTA, CDR2 FQGNSA. This CDR3 is 13 amino acids long. Unmatched junction bases numbered 10, after V lost 8 bases and J lost 7 bases. CDR3 residues: CASGQGAVREQYF. The DNA for the CDR3 is TGTGCCAGCGGGCAGGGGGCGGTCAGGGAGCAGTACTTC.

This clonotype was counted ten times or more. The chain employs TRBV11-2 and TRBJ2-7, with 10 positions matching TRBD1. Per the germline V gene, CDR1 is SGHAT and CDR2 is FQNNGV. The CDR3 contains 13 residues. Trimming took 4 bases from V and 6 from J; bases not matched to a gene: 3. CDR3 protein: CASSSGQGSEQYV. The CDR3 DNA sequence: TGTGCCAGCAGCTCGGGACAGGGGAGCGAGCAGTACGTC.

As concerns this clonotype: At one end the junction does not follow the germline gene, possibly because of a read error. V gene TRBV4-1 combines with J gene TRBJ1-3; D is undetermined. CDR3 length: 13 residues. CDR1 and CDR2 from the germline V gene are MGHRA and YSYEKL. The CDR3 DNA is TGCGCCAGCAGCCAAATGGACGGAAGCACCATATATTTT. This translates into CASSQMDGSTIYF.

This clonotype was observed a few times. This sequence joins TRBV12-3 or TRBV12-4 and TRBJ1-5; 9 positions match TRBD1. This CDR3 spans 16 amino acids. The J segment lost 0 bases and the V segment lost 5 bases, leaving 5 bases of the junction unmatched. The CDR3 nucleotides are TGTGCCAGCAGTCCACAGGGGGCGGATAGCAATCAGCCCCAGCATTTT. Protein: CASSPQGADSNQPQHF.

Details on this clonotype: A much larger clone differs from this one at a single base, so this may be a read error. The chain employs TRBV12-3 or TRBV12-4 and TRBJ1-2; D unresolved. Trimming removed 5 bases from V and 8 bases from J, with 15 bases in between. The CDR3 sequence is 13 residues long. This CDR3 is CASSTDQIRGYTF. CDR3 nucleotides: TGTGCCAGCAGTACCGACCAAATCAGGGGCTACACCTTC.

The CDR3 DNA reads as TGTGCCAGCAGTGAGGCAGACGGCCCCCAAGATACGCAGTATTTT. Protein: CASSEADGPQDTQYF. J is TRBJ2-3 and V is TRBV25-1; D is unclear. The V end was cut by 3 bases, the J end by 5 bases, with 15 bases between. The CDR3 consists of 15 residues. Germline V gene data show CDR1 as MGHDK and CDR2 as SYGVNS.

The chain is built from TRBV6-5 and TRBJ1-1; unclear D gene. The CDR3 has 11 amino acids. Trimming removed 11 bases from V and 2 bases from J, with 9 bases in between. In germline, CDR1 is MNHEY, CDR2 SVGAGI. The CDR3 DNA reads as TGTGCCTGCTGGGGTAACACTGAAGCTTTCTTT. Its translation: CACWGNTEAFF.

CDR3 sequence (DNA): TGCGCCAGCAGCTTAGTGGCAGGAAGACTTACCGCCCTCTATGGCTACACCTTC. Translating gives CASSLVAGRLTALYGYTF. This rearrangement joins TRBV5-1 to TRBJ1-2; D ambiguous. The CDR3 has 18 amino acids. The V end was cut by 2 bases, the J end by 4 bases, with 24 bases between. CDR1 is SGHRS and CDR2 is YFSETQ in the germline V gene.

This clonotype has more than one count but fewer than ten. This sequence joins TRBV12-3 or TRBV12-4 and TRBJ1-5, with a possible D match to TRBD1 (5 bases). V lost 7 bases and J 4 bases, leaving 11 bases between the germline ends. This CDR3 has 13 residues. DNA of the CDR3: TGTGCCAGCACCCTAACAGGAAATCAGCCCCAGCATTTT. Its protein product is CASTLTGNQPQHF.

This clonotype has only a few counts. The chain combines TRBV3-1 with TRBJ2-2, with 7 bases that match TRBD2. This CDR3 region has 14 residues. The V gene end was trimmed by 5 bases and the J gene end by 6 bases; junction bases not matched to a gene: 6. CDR1 is LGHDT and CDR2 is YNNKEL in the germline V gene (reference sequence). CDR3 DNA sequence: TGTGCCAGCAGCAACCAGGGAGGGTCCGGGGAGCTGTTTTTT. This sequence encodes CASSNQGGSGELFF.

V gene TRBV9 combines with J gene TRBJ1-3; 7 nucleotides agree with TRBD1. The CDR3 has 16 amino acids. Trimming removed 0 bases from V and 5 bases from J; junction bases left unmatched: 8. Germline CDR1 reads SGDLS; CDR2 reads YYNGEE. DNA of the CDR3: TGTGCCAGCAGCGTAGTCCCAGGGGGATTGAGAAACACCATATATTTT. The encoded protein is CASSVVPGGLRNTIYF.

This clonotype was seen more than once but under ten times. J is TRBJ1-1 and V is TRBV21-1. TRBV21-1 is shown as a pseudogene. This CDR3 spans 15 amino acids. The CDR3 nucleotides read TGTGCCAGCAGCCTCAATGAGGAGGGGTTCACTGAAGCTTTCTTT. It is translated as CASSLNEEGFTEAFF.

This clonotype has ten or more counts. The chain is built from TRBV7-2 and TRBJ1-6, with D possibly matching TRBD1 (6 bases). Trimming took off 5 bases at V and 1 base at J, with 12 bases between the two ends. CDR3 size: 16 residues. Germline V gene lookup returns CDR1 SGHTA and CDR2 FQGNSA. The CDR3 loop reads CASSQAQGSYNSPLHF. CDR3 nucleotide sequence: TGTGCCAGCAGCCAAGCCCAGGGGTCCTATAATTCACCCCTCCACTTT. Combining the CDR3 with reference TRBV7-2 and TRBJ1-6 gives the whole variable domain GAGVSQSPSNKVTEKGKDVELRCDPISGHTALYWYRQSLGQGLEFLIYFQGNSAPDKSGLPSDRFSAERTGGSVSTLTIQRTQQEDSAVYLCASSQAQGSYNSPLHFGNGTRLTVT.

The chain combines TRBV6-2 or TRBV6-3 with TRBJ2-3; 9 nucleotides line up with TRBD1. J gave up 5 bases and V 5 bases, and 11 bases lay outside the gene matches. CDR1 and CDR2 (germline): MNHEY, SVGEGT. The CDR3 loop spans 16 amino acids. The CDR3, as DNA: TGTGCCAGCAGTCCTTGGGACAGGGCAGCGCGAGATACGCAGTATTTT. It specifies CASSPWDRAARDTQYF.

V gene TRBV7-2 combines with J gene TRBJ1-2, with D perhaps matching TRBD1 (6 bases). Looked up from germline, CDR1 is SGHTA and CDR2 is FQGNSA. CDR3 length: 15 residues. V was cut by 5 bases and J by 8 bases, with 21 bases left in between. The CDR3 coding sequence is TGTGCCAGCAGCGCTGAGGGTGGGGGCGCAGTAGGCTACACCTTC. Translated, it gives CASSAEGGGAVGYTF.

The sample holds many counts of this clonotype. The chain links TRBV5-4 to TRBJ2-1; possibly TRBD1 for D (5 bases). Germline V gene lookup returns CDR1 SGHNT and CDR2 YYREEE (reference sequence). The CDR3 totals 12 residues. Trimming stripped 1 base from V and 15 bases from J, with 14 bases between. DNA for the CDR3: TGTGCCAGCAGCTTGCTCGGACAAGTGGGGTTCTTC. Its protein product is CASSLLGQVGFF.

V usage is TRBV5-1 and J usage is TRBJ1-2, with D maybe TRBD1 (6 bases). The CDR3 contains 15 residues. V was cut by 5 bases and J by 2 bases, with 16 bases left in between. Germline V gene data show CDR1 as SGHRS and CDR2 as YFSETQ. The CDR3 sequence: CASRLGGRENYGYTF. DNA of the CDR3: TGCGCCAGCAGACTTGGGGGGCGCGAGAACTATGGCTACACCTTC.

This clonotype was observed a few times. J is TRBJ2-3 and V is TRBV5-1; D is undetermined. CDR1 is SGHRS and CDR2 is YFSETQ in the germline V gene. V was cut by 4 bases and J by 5 bases, with 8 bases left in between. This CDR3 has 12 residues. The CDR3 DNA sequence: TGCGCCAGCAGCCCAACTATAGATACGCAGTATTTT. This encodes CASSPTIDTQYF.